This note documents a single T cell receptor beta chain sequence. The CDR3 has 12 amino acids. The V gene's germline CDR1 is SGHVS and CDR2 FQNEAQ. V gave up 2 bases and J gave up 5 bases, with 5 bases separating them. The data derive from a study of tumor-infiltrating lymphocytes in oesophageal squamous cell carcinoma. TCRdb reprocessed the PCR reads with MiXCR, giving one entry per CDR3 protein. The table has approximately 18,000 distinct CDR3 sequences, 45% to 50% seen once. The source of this sequence is a male donor with esophageal squamous cell carcinoma. The chain combines TRBV7-8 with TRBJ2-3; D gene uncertain. The sequenced sample was esophageal tumor tissue. DNA of the CDR3: TGTGCCAGCAGCTTAAACCGAGATACGCAGTATTTT. It codes for CASSLNRDTQYF.